This entry features one TCR beta chain sequence. The antigen is not known. The record originates from a study of graft-versus-host responses after intestinal transplantation. About the research overall: Anti-thymocyte globulin was used for induction in all recipients, who then took tacrolimus and steroids for approximately 3 years. Study observations and caveats: Marrow from the recipient contained GvH clones, some of which had appeared first in ileum or blood.

This CDR3 comprises 17 residues. Trimming removed 3 bases at V and 6 bases at J, with 23 bases between. Germline V lookup: CDR1 SGHTA, CDR2 FQGTGA. Here immunoSEQ multiplex PCR was the method, and the copy in TCRdb shows in-frame clones only, minus some. The sample carries approximately 88,000 clones, 85% to 95% recorded once. The starting material was unstimulated CD4+ T cells sorted from spleen or lymph node cells, obtained before transplant. The sequence came from a human donor who was the organ donor for an intestinal transplant. V usage is TRBV7-3 and J usage is TRBJ1-1; perhaps TRBD1 as D (5 bases). CDR3 sequence reads: CASSFGDSLYDCSEAFF. CDR3 sequence (DNA): TGTGCCAGCAGCTTTGGGGACTCTCTTTATGATTGCTCTGAAGCTTTCTTT.